What follows are 8 T cell receptor beta chains derived from one specimen sequenced in a study of blood T cell repertoires in COVID-19. Here immunoSEQ multiplex PCR was the method, and the copy in TCRdb shows in-frame clones only, minus some. The table records 95,000 or so clones, approximately 89% of them present only once. Sample: peripheral blood. Source of these receptors: a human donor in a cohort sampled during active COVID-19.

J is TRBJ2-1 and V is TRBV7-3; TRBD2 agrees at 8 bases. Germline CDR1 and CDR2: SGHTA and FQGTGA. The CDR3 spans 15 residues. The junction had 8 bases not matched to a gene; V was cut back by 5 bases and J by 5 bases. The CDR3 nucleotides are TGTGCCAGCAGCCAACATAGCGGGACAAACAATGAGCAGTTCTTC. It specifies CASSQHSGTNNEQFF. The full variable domain, completed using reference TRBV7-3 and TRBJ2-1, is GAGVSQTPSNKVTEKGKYVELRCDPISGHTALYWYRQSLGQGPEFLIYFQGTGAADDSGLPNDRFFAVRPEGSVSTLKIQRTERGDSAVYLCASSQHSGTNNEQFFGPGTRLTVL.

V and J are TRBV5-6 and TRBJ2-7; 7 bases line up with TRBD2. The ends lost 3 bases at V and 1 base at J; junction bases unmatched: 7. The germline V gene encodes CDR1 SGHDT and CDR2 YYEEEE. This CDR3 has 15 amino acids. For the CDR3, the DNA is TGTGCCAGCAGCTCCCTTGGGGGGGGTTCCTACGAGCAGTACTTC. Encoded protein: CASSSLGGGSYEQYF.

The chain carries TRBV4-2 and TRBJ1-1; weak D call: TRBD1 (6 bases). Germline lookup yields CDR1 LGHNA and CDR2 YNFKEQ. The CDR3 is 14 residues long. Trimming took 0 bases from V and 5 from J, leaving 10 bases between them. CDR3 sequence (DNA): TGTGCCAGCAGCCAAGATAGAGGGGGTACTGAAGCTTTCTTT. It encodes CASSQDRGGTEAFF.

This clone has more than one count but fewer than ten. In nucleotides, the CDR3 is TGCGCCAGCAGCTTGTGGGACAGTAATTCACCCCTCCACTTT. It codes for CASSLWDSNSPLHF. The chain combines TRBV5-1 with TRBJ1-6, with TRBD1 identical over 7 bases. The V segment lost 1 base and the J segment 6 bases; nucleotides outside the gene matches: 1. Per germline, CDR1 SGHRS and CDR2 YFSETQ. This CDR3 spans 14 amino acids.

V is TRBV19 and J is TRBJ1-1, with 10 bases identical to TRBD1. The CDR3 covers 17 residues. In germline, CDR1 is LNHDA, CDR2 SQIVND (reference sequence). V lost 3 bases to trimming and J lost 3 bases; unmatched junction nucleotides: 10. The CDR3 sequence: CASSIQRTGGLYTEAFF. The DNA for the CDR3 is TGTGCCAGTAGTATCCAACGGACAGGGGGATTGTACACTGAAGCTTTCTTT.

V gene TRBV7-3 combines with J gene TRBJ2-3; D possibly corresponds to TRBD2 (6 bases). CDR1 is SGHTA and CDR2 is FQGTGA in the germline V gene. CDR3 length: 17 amino acids. Trimming left V 3 bases short and J 1 base short, with 17 bases between. The CDR3 DNA sequence: TGTGCCAGCAGCTTGCTCCGGTTAAGGGAGGGCACAGATACGCAGTATTTT. Translated, it gives CASSLLRLREGTDTQYF.

The V call is TRBV6-5, the J call TRBJ1-4; D not certain. The CDR3 runs to 13 residues. Germline loops: CDR1 MNHEY, CDR2 SVGAGI. V was cut by 2 bases and J by 5 bases, with 6 bases left in between. CDR3 bases: TGTGCCAGCAGTTACACATACAATGAAAAACTGTTTTTT. Protein sequence: CASSYTYNEKLFF.

V usage is TRBV2 and J usage is TRBJ2-1, with 11 positions matching TRBD2. The ends lost 5 bases at V and 9 bases at J; junction bases unmatched: 9. Looked up from germline, CDR1 is SNHLY and CDR2 is FYNNEI. This CDR3 spans 15 amino acids. In nucleotides, the CDR3 is TGTGCCAGCAGTCCCTTAGCGGGGGGGCAAGCTGAGCAGTTCTTC. This gives the protein CASSPLAGGQAEQFF.